Described below is a single T cell receptor (beta chain) sequence and its context. Its antigen is undetermined. The sample originates from a study of T cell repertoires in cytomegalovirus infection. Study context: A matching HLA type, together with CMV infection, was signaled by public TCR beta signatures.

Whole-study findings and limits: Carriage of CMV together with the relevant HLA was identifiable through cumulative public TCR beta family frequency. Clonotype analysis showed dominance of the ex vivo response by HLA-C-restricted CMV-specific TCR beta clonotypes.

The CDR3 has 18 residues. Germline V lookup: CDR1 KGHSH, CDR2 LQKENI. With 3 bases clipped from V and 3 bases from J, the junction kept 8 bases outside the gene matches. TCRdb called the reads again in MiXCR, with one record for every CDR3 protein. Here the sample spans under 150,000 distinct CDR3 sequences, more than 20% being singletons. The chain uses TRBV18 and TRBJ2-1; 13 bases are a match to TRBD2. The receptor comes from a human donor in good health (CMV status not recorded). Some clones in this sample may be carry-over from other donors' samples. The sequenced sample was PBMCs, sequenced either directly or after in vitro stimulation (not recorded which). The CDR3 coding sequence is TGTGCCAGCTCACCTTCCTCTGGACTAGCGGGGGTCTACAATGAGCAGTTCTTC. Translated, it gives CASSPSSGLAGVYNEQFF.